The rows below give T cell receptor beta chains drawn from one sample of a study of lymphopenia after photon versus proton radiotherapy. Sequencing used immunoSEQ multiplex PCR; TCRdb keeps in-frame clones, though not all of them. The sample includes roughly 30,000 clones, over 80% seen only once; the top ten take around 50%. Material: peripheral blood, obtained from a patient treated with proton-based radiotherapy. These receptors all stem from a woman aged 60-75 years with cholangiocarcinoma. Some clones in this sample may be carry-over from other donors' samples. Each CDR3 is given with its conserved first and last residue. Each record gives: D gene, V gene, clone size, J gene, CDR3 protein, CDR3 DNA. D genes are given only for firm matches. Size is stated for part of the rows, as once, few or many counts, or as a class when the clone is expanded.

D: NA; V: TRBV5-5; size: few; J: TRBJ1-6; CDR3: CASSLGTRSYNSPLHF; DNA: TGTGCCAGCAGCCTCGGGACTCGCTCCTATAATTCACCCCTCCACTTT
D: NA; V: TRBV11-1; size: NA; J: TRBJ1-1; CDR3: CASSPRDRNTEAFF; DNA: TGTGCCAGCAGCCCCCGGGATCGGAACACTGAAGCTTTCTTT
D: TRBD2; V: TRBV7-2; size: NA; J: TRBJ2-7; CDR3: CASSFLTSGRTYEQYF; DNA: TGTGCCAGCAGCTTCCTTACTAGCGGGAGGACCTACGAGCAGTACTTC
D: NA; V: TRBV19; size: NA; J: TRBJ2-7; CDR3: CASSIISGTYEQYF; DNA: TGTGCCAGTAGTATCATTAGCGGTACCTACGAGCAGTACTTC
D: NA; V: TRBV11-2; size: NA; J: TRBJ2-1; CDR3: CASSLFRGLDANEQFF; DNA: TGTGCCAGCAGCTTATTCCGGGGTCTGGACGCAAATGAGCAGTTCTTC
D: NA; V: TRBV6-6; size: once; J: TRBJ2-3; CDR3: CASNARTDTQYF; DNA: TGTGCCAGCAACGCCCGCACAGATACGCAGTATTTT
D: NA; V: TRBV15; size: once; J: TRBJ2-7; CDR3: CATSRDSEGRGLEQYF; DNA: TGTGCCACCAGCAGAGATTCGGAGGGGAGAGGGCTCGAGCAGTACTTC
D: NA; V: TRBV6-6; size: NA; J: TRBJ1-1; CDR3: CASSYNVDSLEAFF; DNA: TGTGCCAGCAGTTATAATGTGGACAGTTTAGAAGCTTTCTTT
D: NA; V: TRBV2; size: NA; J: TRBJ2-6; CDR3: CASSERTGSNVLTF; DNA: TGTGCCAGCAGTGAGAGGACGGGGTCCAACGTCCTGACTTTC
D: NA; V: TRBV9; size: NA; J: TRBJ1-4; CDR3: CASSRTSEKLFF; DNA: TGTGCCAGCAGTAGGACGAGTGAAAAACTGTTTTTT
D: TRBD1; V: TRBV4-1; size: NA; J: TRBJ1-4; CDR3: CASSQGAGTGSEKLFF; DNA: TGCGCCAGCAGCCAAGGCGCCGGGACAGGGAGCGAAAAACTGTTTTTT
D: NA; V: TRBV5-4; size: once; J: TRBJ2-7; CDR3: CASSLDGPHEQYF; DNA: TGTGCCAGCAGCTTGGACGGGCCCCACGAGCAGTACTTC
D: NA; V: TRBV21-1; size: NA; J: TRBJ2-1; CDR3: CASSKGRGAGDYNEQFF; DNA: TGTGCCAGCAGCAAAGGGCGCGGTGCGGGGGACTACAATGAGCAGTTCTTC
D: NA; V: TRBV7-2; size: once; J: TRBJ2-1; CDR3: CASSSGTQLTYEQFF; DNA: TGTGCCAGCAGCTCCGGCACACAACTGACCTATGAGCAGTTCTTC
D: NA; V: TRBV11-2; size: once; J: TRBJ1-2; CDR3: CASSPSGGYGYTF; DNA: TGTGCCAGCAGCCCCTCCGGGGGCTATGGCTACACCTTC
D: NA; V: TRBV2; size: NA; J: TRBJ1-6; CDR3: CASRSGASSYNSPLHF; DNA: TGTGCCAGCAGGTCGGGGGCTAGCTCCTATAATTCACCCCTCCACTTT
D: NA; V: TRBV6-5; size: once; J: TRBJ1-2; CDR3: CASTDGARNYGYTF; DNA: TGTGCCAGCACTGATGGGGCCAGGAACTATGGCTACACCTTC
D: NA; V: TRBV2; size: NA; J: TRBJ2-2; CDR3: CASTRTPNTGELFF; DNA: TGTGCCAGCACCCGGACACCGAACACCGGGGAGCTGTTTTTT
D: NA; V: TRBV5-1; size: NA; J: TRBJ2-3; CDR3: CATKKQGVSTDTQYF; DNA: TGCGCCACCAAGAAACAGGGTGTTAGTACAGATACGCAGTATTTT
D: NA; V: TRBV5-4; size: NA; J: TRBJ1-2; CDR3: CASSLVANQGGYTF; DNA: TGTGCCAGCAGCTTGGTGGCCAACCAAGGGGGCTACACCTTC
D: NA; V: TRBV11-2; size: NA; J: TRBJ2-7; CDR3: CASSPRSFGHEQYF; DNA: TGTGCCAGCAGCCCCCGGAGTTTTGGCCACGAGCAGTACTTC
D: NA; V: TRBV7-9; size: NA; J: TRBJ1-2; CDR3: CASSPPLGLGGYTF; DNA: TGTGCCAGCAGCCCGCCGTTGGGTTTGGGCGGCTACACCTTC
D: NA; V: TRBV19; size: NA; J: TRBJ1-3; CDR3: CASSTGHGLTGNTIYF; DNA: TGTGCCAGTAGTACGGGACATGGGTTGACTGGAAACACCATATATTTT
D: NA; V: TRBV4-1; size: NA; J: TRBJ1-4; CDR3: CASRPKASDEKLFF; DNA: TGCGCCAGCAGACCCAAGGCATCGGATGAAAAACTGTTTTTT
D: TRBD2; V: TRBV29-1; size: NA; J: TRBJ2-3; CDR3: CSAKKTSGYTDTQYF; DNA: TGCAGCGCGAAAAAGACTAGCGGATACACAGATACGCAGTATTTT
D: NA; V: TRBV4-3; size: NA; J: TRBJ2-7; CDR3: CASSSGSRGDEQYF; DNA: TGCGCCAGCAGCTCAGGGAGTAGAGGGGACGAGCAGTACTTC
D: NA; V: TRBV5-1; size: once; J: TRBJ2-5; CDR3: CASSPQSGSETQYF; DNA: TGCGCCAGCAGCCCCCAAAGTGGGTCTGAGACCCAGTACTTC
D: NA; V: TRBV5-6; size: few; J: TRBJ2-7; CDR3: CASSPYRVYSYEQYF; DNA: TGTGCCAGCAGCCCCTACAGGGTCTACTCCTACGAGCAGTACTTC
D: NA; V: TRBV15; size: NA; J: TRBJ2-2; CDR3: CATSSAGGELFF; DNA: TGTGCCACCAGCAGTGCTGGCGGGGAGCTGTTTTTT
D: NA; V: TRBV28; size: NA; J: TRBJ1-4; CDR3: CASSPGTIGEKLFF; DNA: TGTGCCAGCAGTCCCGGGACAATCGGTGAAAAACTGTTTTTT
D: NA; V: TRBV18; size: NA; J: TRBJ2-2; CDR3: CASSPTSDRGEFF; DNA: TGTGCCAGCTCGCCTACCTCCGATCGGGGCGAGTTTTTT
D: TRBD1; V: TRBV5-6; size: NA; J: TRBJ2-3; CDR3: CASSASGTASTDTQYF; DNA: TGTGCCAGCAGCGCCTCCGGGACAGCGAGCACAGATACGCAGTATTTT
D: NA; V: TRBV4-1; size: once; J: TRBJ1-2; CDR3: CASSQSTGSYGYTF; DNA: TGCGCCAGCAGCCAATCTACAGGGAGCTATGGCTACACCTTC
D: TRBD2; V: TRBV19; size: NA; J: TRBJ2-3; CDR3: CASTAQAGVTDTQYF; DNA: TGTGCCAGTACCGCTCAAGCGGGGGTGACAGATACGCAGTATTTT
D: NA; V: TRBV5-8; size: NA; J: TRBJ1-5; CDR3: CASSGGRSSNQPQHF; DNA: TGTGCCAGCAGCGGTGGTCGCAGTAGCAATCAGCCCCAGCATTTT
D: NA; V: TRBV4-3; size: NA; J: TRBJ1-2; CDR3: CASSQQGGTGGYGYTF; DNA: TGCGCCAGCAGCCAGCAGGGTGGGACGGGCGGTTATGGCTACACCTTC
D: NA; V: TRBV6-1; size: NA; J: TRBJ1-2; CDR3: CASSVPGREYGYTF; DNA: TGTGCCAGCAGTGTACCAGGGAGGGAATATGGCTACACCTTC
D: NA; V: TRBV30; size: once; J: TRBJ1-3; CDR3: CAWQITGFSGNTIYF; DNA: TGTGCCTGGCAAATTACAGGATTCTCTGGAAACACCATATATTTT